These 20 T cell receptor beta chains were all obtained from the same sample, sequenced in a study of CD8+ T cells in alopecia areata listed by TCRdb under 2018. Receptor libraries were prepared by the immunoSEQ multiplex PCR assay. To provide template for TCR sequencing, every sample had RNA extracted and reverse transcribed into cDNA. This is the immuneACCESS table as TCRdb keeps it, with only in-frame sequences that have V and J called. A part of the clones is gone; compared with another copy, unresolved V genes explain less than half, and the rest is unexplained. The sample profile shows around 29,000 clones; less than 65% of them were found once. The ten top clones hold more than 15% of the sample. Material for sequencing was NKG2D-high CD8+ T cells sorted from blood. In the paper's terms, the cell subset or site label means: sorted CD8+ NKG2D-high blood T cells. The receptors were sampled from a human donor with alopecia areata.

The chain links TRBV10-3 to TRBJ2-7; unclear D gene. The germline V gene encodes CDR1 ENHRY and CDR2 SYGVKD. V shed 6 bases and J shed 4 bases, with 10 bases lying between them. This CDR3 has 12 amino acids. Here the CDR3 reads CAIRATNYEQYF. CDR3 nucleotides: TGTGCCATCAGGGCAACAAATTACGAGCAGTACTTC.

J is TRBJ2-1 and V is TRBV9; no clear D. V lost 4 bases, J lost 8 bases, and 10 bases lay in between. The CDR3 is 12 amino acids. Germline V lookup: CDR1 SGDLS, CDR2 YYNGEE. Here the CDR3 DNA reads TGTGCCAGCAGCCTGGTTTGGGATGAGCAGTTCTTC. Translated, it gives CASSLVWDEQFF.

The chain is built from TRBV7-8 and TRBJ1-1; D is perhaps TRBD1 (5 bases). CDR1 is SGHVS and CDR2 is FQNEAQ in the germline V gene. The CDR3 totals 14 residues. The V and J ends lost 4 bases and 2 bases respectively, with 11 bases between them. For the CDR3, the DNA is TGTGCCAGCAGCTACCGGGACGGTAACACTGAAGCTTTCTTT. Translation gives CASSYRDGNTEAFF. Looking up the rest from reference TRBV7-8 and TRBJ1-1 gives the full variable domain: GAGVSQSPRYKVAKRGQDVALRCDPISGHVSLFWYQQALGQGPEFLTYFQNEAQLDKSGLPSDRFFAERPEGSVSTLKIQRTQQEDSAVYLCASSYRDGNTEAFFGQGTRLTVV.

Relative to its sample, this clone is medium-sized. This chain connects TRBV7-9 to TRBJ2-1, with 8 bases identical to TRBD1. Germline V gene lookup returns CDR1 SEHNR and CDR2 FQNEAQ (reference sequence). V lost 5 bases and J lost 8; bases outside the gene matches: 8. The CDR3 covers 14 residues. For the CDR3, the DNA is TGTGCCAGCAGCCCAAGGACAGGGATCGATGAGCAGTTCTTC. As protein: CASSPRTGIDEQFF.

V is TRBV23-1 and J is TRBJ2-7; D call uncertain. TRBV23-1 is an ORF for which the function is uncertain. The germline V and J ends were trimmed by 4 bases and 3 bases, with 13 bases remaining between them. The CDR3 is 14 amino acids. Here the CDR3 reads CASSPTKGLYEQYF. The DNA for the CDR3 is TGCGCCAGCAGTCCCACCAAAGGCCTCTACGAGCAGTACTTC.

By proportion, this clone is medium-sized. The chain couples TRBV18 to TRBJ2-1; a possible D gene is TRBD1 (6 bases). V dropped 1 base and J dropped 5 bases, with 15 bases sitting between them. Germline CDR1 KGHSH, CDR2 LQKENI. The CDR3 runs 16 residues. Here the CDR3 DNA reads TGTGCCAGCTCACCACAACGTAGGGGGATAGACAATGAGCAGTTCTTC. Its translation: CASSPQRRGIDNEQFF.

V usage is TRBV7-9 and J usage is TRBJ1-1; 7 bases are a match to TRBD1. V dropped 7 bases and J dropped 5; count of bases not matched to a gene: 4. Per germline, CDR1 SEHNR and CDR2 FQNEAQ (reference sequence). The CDR3 has 12 amino acids. CDR3 amino acids: CASTEQGTEAFF. The CDR3 bases are TGTGCCAGCACCGAACAGGGGACTGAAGCTTTCTTT.

The V and J genes are TRBV6-5 and TRBJ2-7; D is unclear. The V end lost 6 bases, the J end lost 3 bases, and 6 bases lay between the germline ends. The germline CDR1 and CDR2 sequences are MNHEY and SVGAGI. This CDR3 region has 11 residues. CDR3 nucleotide sequence: TGTGCCAGCAGCTTGAACTACGAGCAGTACTTC. This sequence encodes CASSLNYEQYF.

This chain uses TRBV28 with TRBJ1-1, with D tentatively TRBD1 (5 bases). The V end lost 2 bases, the J end lost 4 bases, and 11 bases lay between the germline ends. This CDR3 has 14 amino acids. The V gene's germline CDR1 is MDHEN and CDR2 SYDVKM. The CDR3 loop is CASSLQGPGTEAFF. CDR3 in DNA: TGTGCCAGCAGTTTACAGGGTCCTGGCACTGAAGCTTTCTTT. The full variable domain, rest sourced from reference TRBV28 and TRBJ1-1, is DVKVTQSSRYLVKRTGEKVFLECVQDMDHENMFWYRQDPGLGLRLIYFSYDVKMKEKGDIPEGYSVSREKKERFSLILESASTNQTSMYLCASSLQGPGTEAFFGQGTRLTVV.

The chain has TRBV29-1 and TRBJ1-1; the D gene is possibly TRBD1 (5 bases). Germline CDR1 and CDR2: SQVTM and ANQGSEA. V shed 2 bases and J shed 1 base, with 11 bases lying between them. The CDR3 loop spans 14 amino acids. The CDR3 loop is CSVERGFGNTEAFF. The CDR3 DNA reads TGCAGCGTTGAACGGGGCTTTGGGAACACTGAAGCTTTCTTT.

The gene calls are TRBV28 and TRBJ1-1, with D possibly being TRBD1 (5 bases). Trimming took 6 bases from V and 4 from J, leaving 12 bases between them. The CDR3 spans 13 residues. Germline CDR1 MDHEN, CDR2 SYDVKM. CDR3 protein: CASSPVGGTEAFF. The CDR3 DNA is TGTGCCAGCAGCCCGGTGGGGGGCACTGAAGCTTTCTTT.

The table lists this clone with a count of one. CDR3 region: CASSPPGLGSNSPLHF. The CDR3 DNA follows: TGTGCCAGCAGCCCCCCGGGACTGGGATCTAATTCACCCCTCCACTTT. The chain employs TRBV5-6 and TRBJ1-6; D might be TRBD1 (5 bases). The CDR3 loop spans 16 amino acids. Per the germline V gene, CDR1 is SGHDT and CDR2 is YYEEEE. The germline V and J ends were trimmed by 4 bases and 6 bases, with 17 bases remaining between them.

The chain carries TRBV9 and TRBJ2-2, with D perhaps assigned TRBD1 or TRBD2 (6 bases each). The germline gives CDR1 SGDLS, CDR2 YYNGEE. This CDR3 is built from 18 residues. V was trimmed by 0 bases and J by 1 base, leaving 16 bases between them. The CDR3 DNA reads as TGTGCCAGCAGCGTAGATCCCCGCGGGACACTGAACACCGGGGAGCTGTTTTTT. Residues: CASSVDPRGTLNTGELFF.

The chain employs TRBV25-1 and TRBJ2-4; D is unresolved. Between the trimmed V and J ends, which lost 5 bases and 0 bases, there was a span of 8 bases. There are 14 residues in the CDR3. Germline V lookup: CDR1 MGHDK, CDR2 SYGVNS. CDR3 amino acids: CASSSILAKNIQYF. The DNA of the CDR3 is TGTGCCAGCAGTTCCATTCTAGCCAAAAACATTCAGTACTTC.

The chain carries TRBV29-1 and TRBJ2-7; 14 bases are shared with TRBD2. Germline V gene lookup returns CDR1 SQVTM and CDR2 ANQGSEA. The CDR3 length is 16 residues. Unmatched junction bases numbered 8, after V lost 7 bases and J lost 0 bases. Here the CDR3 DNA reads TGCAGCGCCGAGGGGACTAGCGGGAGCCCCTCCTACGAGCAGTACTTC. It encodes CSAEGTSGSPSYEQYF.

The rearrangement joins TRBV27 to TRBJ2-7, with D uncertain. V dropped 5 bases and J dropped 6 bases, with 17 bases sitting between them. Germline lookup yields CDR1 MNHEY and CDR2 SMNVEV (reference sequence). The CDR3 loop spans 14 amino acids. The CDR3 region is CASSPMTHPSEQYF. CDR3 DNA sequence: TGTGCCAGCAGTCCGATGACACACCCCTCCGAGCAGTACTTC.

Within the sample, this clone is medium-sized. This sequence joins TRBV29-1 and TRBJ2-3; 14 bases match TRBD2. The V gene end was trimmed by 6 bases and the J gene end by 7 bases; junction bases not matched to a gene: 15. The CDR3 extends over 17 amino acids. Germline assignment: CDR1 SQVTM and CDR2 ANQGSEA. CDR3 DNA sequence: TGCAGCGTCAGCGGGACTAGCGGGAGCACCCCTGGGAATACGCAGTATTTT. Translated: CSVSGTSGSTPGNTQYF.

CDR3 sequence reads: CAWSSWGVTNTGELFF. CDR3 DNA sequence: TGTGCCTGGAGTTCGTGGGGGGTTACTAACACCGGGGAGCTGTTTTTT. V is TRBV30 and J is TRBJ2-2; a weak D match, TRBD2 (6 bases). The CDR3 is 16 residues long. Germline CDR1 and CDR2: GTSNPN and SVGIG (reference sequence). V was pared by 2 bases and J by 2 bases, with 15 bases between.

This chain joins TRBV2 and TRBJ2-1, with a possible D match to TRBD2 (7 bases). From germline, CDR1 is SNHLY and CDR2 FYNNEI. The V end lost 8 bases, the J end lost 1 base, and 9 bases lay between the germline ends. This CDR3 spans 13 amino acids. The CDR3 region has the DNA TGTGCCAGCGGGGGGGCTTCCTACAATGAGCAGTTCTTC. This sequence encodes CASGGASYNEQFF.

V and J are TRBV19 and TRBJ2-2, with D perhaps matching TRBD1 (6 bases). The CDR3 covers 14 residues. The ends were cut back, 6 bases at V and 1 base at J, with 9 bases in the middle. Germline CDR1 and CDR2: LNHDA and SQIVND (reference sequence). CDR3: CASRDSWNTGELFF. DNA for the CDR3: TGTGCCAGTAGGGACAGCTGGAACACCGGGGAGCTGTTTTTT.